This T cell receptor (beta chain) is from a study of T cell responses to AZD1222 COVID-19 vaccine. The method was immunoSEQ multiplex PCR; TCRdb's version includes in-frame clones alone and lacks a portion of them. The table has around 150,000 clones, roughly 84% seen once. Here the sequenced sample was peripheral blood, taken on day 0 of AZD1222 vaccination. The TCR was taken from an adult in good health.

CDR3 sequence: CAWSPGQGVVYEQYF. The CDR3, as DNA: TGTGCCTGGAGTCCCGGACAGGGGGTAGTCTACGAGCAGTACTTC. The V call is TRBV30, the J call TRBJ2-7; 10 positions match TRBD1. Trimming at V came to 2 bases and at J to 3 bases, leaving 7 bases not matched to a gene. The CDR3 extends over 15 amino acids. CDR1 is GTSNPN, CDR2 SVGIG, per germline (reference sequence).